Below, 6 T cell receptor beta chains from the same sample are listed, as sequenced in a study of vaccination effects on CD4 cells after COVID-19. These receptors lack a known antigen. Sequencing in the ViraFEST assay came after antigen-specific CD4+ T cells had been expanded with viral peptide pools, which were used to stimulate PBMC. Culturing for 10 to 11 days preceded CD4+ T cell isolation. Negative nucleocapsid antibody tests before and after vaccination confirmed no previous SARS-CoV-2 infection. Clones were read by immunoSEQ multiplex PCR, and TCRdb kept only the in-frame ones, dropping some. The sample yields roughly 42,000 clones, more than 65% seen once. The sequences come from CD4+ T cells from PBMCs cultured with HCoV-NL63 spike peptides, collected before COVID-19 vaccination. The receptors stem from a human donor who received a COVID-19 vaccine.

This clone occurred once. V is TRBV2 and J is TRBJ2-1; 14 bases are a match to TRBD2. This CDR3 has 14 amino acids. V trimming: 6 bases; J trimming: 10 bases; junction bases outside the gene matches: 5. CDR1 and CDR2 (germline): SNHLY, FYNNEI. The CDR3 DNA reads TGTGCCAGCAGCCACGGACTAGCGGGGGGAGAGCAGTTCTTC. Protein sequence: CASSHGLAGGEQFF.

CDR3 loop: CASSVGVFYNEQFF. DNA for the CDR3: TGTGCCAGCAGCGTCGGGGTCTTCTACAATGAGCAGTTCTTC. The genes are TRBV9 and TRBJ2-1; TRBD2 might be the D (5 bases). CDR3 length: 14 amino acids. V was pared by 2 bases and J by 3 bases, with 9 bases between. CDR1 is SGDLS and CDR2 is YYNGEE in the germline V gene.

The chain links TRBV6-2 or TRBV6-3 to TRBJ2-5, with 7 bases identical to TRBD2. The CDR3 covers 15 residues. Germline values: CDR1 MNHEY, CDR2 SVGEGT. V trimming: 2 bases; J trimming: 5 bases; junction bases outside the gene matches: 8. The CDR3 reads CASSYVGLERETQYF. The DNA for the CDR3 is TGTGCCAGCAGTTACGTCGGACTAGAGAGGGAGACCCAGTACTTC.

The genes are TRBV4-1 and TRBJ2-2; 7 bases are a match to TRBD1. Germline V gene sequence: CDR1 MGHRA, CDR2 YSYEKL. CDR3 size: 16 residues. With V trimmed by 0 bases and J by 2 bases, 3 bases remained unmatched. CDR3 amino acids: CASSQDRQGNTGELFF. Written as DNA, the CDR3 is TGCGCCAGCAGCCAAGATCGACAGGGAAACACCGGGGAGCTGTTTTTT.

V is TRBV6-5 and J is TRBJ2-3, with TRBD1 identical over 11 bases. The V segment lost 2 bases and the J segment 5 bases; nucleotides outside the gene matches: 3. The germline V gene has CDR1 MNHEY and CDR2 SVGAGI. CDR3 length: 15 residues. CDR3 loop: CASSYPGTGGDTQYF. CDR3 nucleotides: TGTGCCAGCAGTTACCCCGGGACAGGGGGAGATACGCAGTATTTT.

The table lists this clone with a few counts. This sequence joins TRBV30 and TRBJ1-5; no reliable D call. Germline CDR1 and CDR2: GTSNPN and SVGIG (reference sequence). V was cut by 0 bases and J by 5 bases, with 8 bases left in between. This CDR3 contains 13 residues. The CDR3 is CAWSVGIDQPQHF. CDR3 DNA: TGTGCCTGGAGTGTGGGCATAGATCAGCCCCAGCATTTT.